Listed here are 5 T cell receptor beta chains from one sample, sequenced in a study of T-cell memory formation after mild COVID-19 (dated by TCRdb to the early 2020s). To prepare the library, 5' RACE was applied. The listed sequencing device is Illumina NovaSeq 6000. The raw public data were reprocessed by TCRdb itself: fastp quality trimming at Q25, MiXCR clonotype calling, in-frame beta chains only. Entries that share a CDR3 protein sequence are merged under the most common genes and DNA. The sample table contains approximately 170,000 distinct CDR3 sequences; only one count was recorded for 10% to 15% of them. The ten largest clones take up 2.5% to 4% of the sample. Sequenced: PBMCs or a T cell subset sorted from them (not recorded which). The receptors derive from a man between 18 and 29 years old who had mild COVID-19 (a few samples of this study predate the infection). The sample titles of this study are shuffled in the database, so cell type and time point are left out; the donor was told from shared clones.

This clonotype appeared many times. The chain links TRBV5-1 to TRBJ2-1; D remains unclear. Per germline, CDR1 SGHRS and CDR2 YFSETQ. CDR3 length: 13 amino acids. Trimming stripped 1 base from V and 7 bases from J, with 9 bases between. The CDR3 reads CASSLRRDNEQFF. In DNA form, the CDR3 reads TGCGCCAGCAGCTTGAGACGCGATAATGAGCAGTTCTTC.

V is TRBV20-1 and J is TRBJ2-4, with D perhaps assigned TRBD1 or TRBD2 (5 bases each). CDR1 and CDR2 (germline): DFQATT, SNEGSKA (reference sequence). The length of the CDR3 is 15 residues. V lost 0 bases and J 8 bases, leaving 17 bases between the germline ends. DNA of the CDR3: TGCAGTGCTAGAGATGCTAACGGGGCGCGGGACATTCAGTACTTC. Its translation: CSARDANGARDIQYF.

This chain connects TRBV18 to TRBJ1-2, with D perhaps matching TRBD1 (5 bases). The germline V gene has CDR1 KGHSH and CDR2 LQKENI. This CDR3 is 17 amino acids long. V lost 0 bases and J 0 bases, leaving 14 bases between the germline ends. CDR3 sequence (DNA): TGTGCCAGCTCACCACCCTCCCGGGGGACTGCTAACTATGGCTACACCTTC. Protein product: CASSPPSRGTANYGYTF.

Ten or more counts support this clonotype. Here the CDR3 DNA reads TGCGCCAGCAGCCAAGAAAAAGCGGGGAGGCGGTACTTC. Translating it yields CASSQEKAGRRYF. The chain couples TRBV4-3 to TRBJ2-4; 7 bases match TRBD2. CDR1 LGHNA and CDR2 YSLEER come from the germline V gene. V was pared by 0 bases and J by 15 bases, with 8 bases of the junction left unmatched. The CDR3 is 13 amino acids.

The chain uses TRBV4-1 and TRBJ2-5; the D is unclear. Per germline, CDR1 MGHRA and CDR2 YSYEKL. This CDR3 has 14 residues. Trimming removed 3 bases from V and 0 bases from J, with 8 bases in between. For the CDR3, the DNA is TGCGCCAGCAGCCATAACTTGTACCAAGAGACCCAGTACTTC. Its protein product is CASSHNLYQETQYF.